Following are 24 T cell receptor beta chains from one sample sequenced in a study of cytomegalovirus exposure and HLA in healthy donors. It was with 60 Vbeta and 13 Jbeta primers that the PCR ran. The repertoire was sequenced with immunoSEQ multiplex PCR; TCRdb's copy has only in-frame clones and lacks some. The table has under 150,000 clones, more than 70% seen once. The sample comprised PBMCs. These receptors all come from a male donor in good health and CMV-seropositive.

This clone has more than one count but fewer than ten. The V gene is TRBV5-5, the J gene TRBJ2-5; the match to TRBD2 covers 14 bases. Germline-derived CDR1 and CDR2 are SGHKS and YYEKEE (reference sequence). The CDR3 spans 17 residues. Losses at the gene ends were 3 bases for V and 7 bases for J; bases not matched to a gene: 11. CDR3 loop: CASSSHGLAGGPRTQYF. The CDR3 bases are TGTGCCAGCAGCTCCCACGGACTAGCGGGGGGCCCCAGGACCCAGTACTTC.

This chain connects TRBV29-1 to TRBJ1-1; no clear D gene. The V end was cut by 3 bases, the J end by 0 bases, with 8 bases between. The CDR3 extends over 13 amino acids. CDR1 is SQVTM, CDR2 ANQGSEA, per germline. The CDR3 spells CSVDSSLNTEAFF. CDR3 in DNA: TGCAGCGTTGACTCCTCCTTGAACACTGAAGCTTTCTTT. Supplemented by reference TRBV29-1 and TRBJ1-1, the full variable domain reads SAVISQKPSRDICQRGTSLTIQCQVDSQVTMMFWYRQQPGQSLTLIATANQGSEATYESGFVIDKFPISRPNLTFSTLTVSNMSPEDSSIYLCSVDSSLNTEAFFGQGTRLTVV.

This clone was seen a handful of times. This sequence joins TRBV6-1 and TRBJ1-1; perhaps TRBD1 as D (5 bases). V lost 7 bases to trimming and J lost 1 base, with 10 bases between them. Germline assignment: CDR1 MNHNS and CDR2 SASEGT. The CDR3 has 13 amino acids. The CDR3 nucleotides are TGTGCCAGCACGATACAGGAGAACACTGAAGCTTTCTTT. Its translation is CASTIQENTEAFF.

This clone has a handful of counts. This chain connects TRBV19 to TRBJ2-1; maybe TRBD2 (5 bases). This CDR3 comprises 13 residues. Germline lookup yields CDR1 LNHDA and CDR2 SQIVND (reference sequence). Deletions cut 4 bases from V and 6 bases from J, with 10 bases between. CDR3 region: CASSKTSPNEQFF. DNA of the CDR3: TGTGCCAGTAGTAAAACTAGTCCCAATGAGCAGTTCTTC.

J is TRBJ2-3 and V is TRBV10-3; 7 bases line up with TRBD1. CDR1 is ENHRY and CDR2 is SYGVKD in the germline V gene. V shed 0 bases, J shed 2 bases, and the junction held 2 bases outside the gene matches. The CDR3 spans 15 residues. The CDR3 DNA is TGTGCCATCAGTGAGTCGGGACAGATCACAGATACGCAGTATTTT. Residues: CAISESGQITDTQYF.

This clone was seen a single time. The chain links TRBV19 to TRBJ2-1, with 8 bases that match TRBD2. Germline V lookup: CDR1 LNHDA, CDR2 SQIVND (reference sequence). CDR3 length equals 15 residues. The J segment lost 4 bases and the V segment lost 5 bases, leaving 7 bases of the junction unmatched. CDR3 in DNA: TGTGCCAGTAGTCCCCAGCGGGAGCTATACAATGAGCAGTTCTTC. Encoded protein: CASSPQRELYNEQFF.

The CDR3 is CASSLDRGSYNEQFF. In DNA form, the CDR3 reads TGTGCCAGCAGCTTGGACAGGGGCTCCTACAATGAGCAGTTCTTC. V gene TRBV5-6 combines with J gene TRBJ2-1, with TRBD1 matching over 7 bases. J lost 0 bases, V lost 0 bases, and 0 bases had no gene match. The germline V gene has CDR1 SGHDT and CDR2 YYEEEE. The CDR3 extends over 15 amino acids.

The count of this clone is one. The rearrangement links TRBV11-3 to TRBJ2-2; tentatively, D is TRBD2 (6 bases). The CDR3 spans 14 residues. The V gene's germline CDR1 is SGHNT and CDR2 YENEEA. V was pared by 8 bases and J by 4 bases, with 14 bases between. The CDR3 DNA reads TGTGCCAGCTCCCCGGGAGTAAGCACCGGGGAGCTGTTTTTT. It encodes CASSPGVSTGELFF.

The chain links TRBV28 to TRBJ1-5, with 9 bases that match TRBD1. Trimming took 2 bases from V and 1 from J; bases not matched to a gene: 18. The CDR3 extends over 21 amino acids. Germline CDR1 MDHEN, CDR2 SYDVKM. CDR3 amino acids: CASSLRTGGDRFQSSNQPQHF. The CDR3 DNA is TGTGCCAGCAGTTTAAGAACAGGGGGCGATCGGTTTCAGAGCAGCAATCAGCCCCAGCATTTT.

The rearrangement links TRBV30 to TRBJ1-2; weak D call: TRBD1 (6 bases). This CDR3 contains 14 residues. The V gene lost 4 bases and the J gene lost 5 bases, with 17 bases spanning the gap. Germline V gene sequence: CDR1 GTSNPN, CDR2 SVGIG (reference sequence). The CDR3 DNA reads TGTGCCTGGACAGGGGACCCCCCCTCATATGGCTACACCTTC. This sequence encodes CAWTGDPPSYGYTF.

The chain links TRBV5-6 to TRBJ2-7; maybe TRBD2 (5 bases). V was trimmed by 3 bases and J by 3 bases, leaving 19 bases between them. The CDR3 extends over 16 amino acids. Germline V gene lookup returns CDR1 SGHDT and CDR2 YYEEEE. The CDR3 is CASSSPPGIGNYEQYF. CDR3 DNA sequence: TGTGCCAGCAGCTCCCCACCGGGGATCGGAAACTACGAGCAGTACTTC.

The genes are TRBV19 and TRBJ2-3, with 9 bases matching TRBD2. The trim removed 4 bases at V and 0 bases at J, leaving 8 bases unmatched. This CDR3 spans 17 amino acids. Germline V CDR1 and CDR2: LNHDA, SQIVND (reference sequence). CDR3 sequence reads: CASSTPSSGASTDTQYF. The DNA for the CDR3 is TGTGCCAGTAGTACCCCATCTAGCGGGGCTAGCACAGATACGCAGTATTTT.

This rearrangement joins TRBV5-1 to TRBJ2-2, with TRBD1 as a possible D gene (5 bases). V lost 5 bases to trimming and J lost 6 bases, with 17 bases between them. CDR1 and CDR2 from the germline V gene are SGHRS and YFSETQ. This CDR3 is 15 amino acids long. The CDR3, as DNA: TGCGCCAGCAGTTATTACCAGGGTTCCCCCGGGGAGCTGTTTTTT. This translates into CASSYYQGSPGELFF.

V usage is TRBV10-3 and J usage is TRBJ2-1, with TRBD2 matching 12 bases. The CDR3 runs to 14 residues. Looked up from germline, CDR1 is ENHRY and CDR2 is SYGVKD. V gave up 10 bases and J gave up 12 bases; unmatched junction bases: 13. Written as DNA, the CDR3 is TGTGCCACCTCACTAGCGGGGGGTCCCCACGTGCAGTTCTTC. This encodes CATSLAGGPHVQFF.

This clone has only a few counts. This sequence joins TRBV5-5 and TRBJ2-7; TRBD2 matches at 10 bases. The CDR3 is made up of 15 amino acids. The germline V gene has CDR1 SGHKS and CDR2 YYEKEE (reference sequence). J was trimmed by 7 bases and V by 3 bases; bases with no gene match: 10. The DNA for the CDR3 is TGTGCCAGCAGCTCGACTAGCGGGTACCCGCGGGAGCAGTACTTC. Protein: CASSSTSGYPREQYF.

This chain links TRBV19 with TRBJ2-3, with 7 bases matching TRBD1. CDR3 length equals 14 residues. V was clipped by 1 base and J by 4 bases; unmatched bases: 2. Per germline, CDR1 LNHDA and CDR2 SQIVND (reference sequence). CDR3 DNA sequence: TGTGCCAGTAGTATAGGGCAGGGGGCAGATACGCAGTATTTT. This gives the protein CASSIGQGADTQYF.

The rearrangement links TRBV19 to TRBJ1-2; 8 bases fit TRBD1. V gave up 1 base and J gave up 3 bases; unmatched junction bases: 13. This CDR3 is 18 amino acids long. Looked up from germline, CDR1 is LNHDA and CDR2 is SQIVND (reference sequence). CDR3 in amino acids: CASSIVTAGQGAYYGYTF. CDR3 DNA: TGTGCCAGTAGTATAGTAACGGCGGGGCAGGGGGCCTACTATGGCTACACCTTC.

The rearrangement uses TRBV5-6 and TRBJ2-7; 7 bases are a match to TRBD1. Germline V gives CDR1 SGHDT, CDR2 YYEEEE. Losses at the gene ends were 3 bases for V and 3 bases for J; bases not matched to a gene: 0. The CDR3 loop spans 12 amino acids. The CDR3, as DNA: TGTGCCAGCAGCTGGGACAGCTACGAGCAGTACTTC. It yields the protein CASSWDSYEQYF.

The chain joins TRBV10-3 to TRBJ2-7; 8 positions match TRBD1. The J segment lost 5 bases and the V segment lost 5 bases, leaving 2 bases of the junction unmatched. Per germline, CDR1 ENHRY and CDR2 SYGVKD. CDR3 size: 12 residues. The CDR3 protein is CAISQGADEQYF. The CDR3 DNA sequence: TGTGCCATCAGTCAGGGGGCAGACGAGCAGTACTTC.

The chain uses TRBV27 and TRBJ1-1, with a possible D match to TRBD1 (5 bases). The CDR3 length is 14 residues. V dropped 5 bases and J dropped 1 base, with 11 bases sitting between them. Per the germline V gene, CDR1 is MNHEY and CDR2 is SMNVEV (reference sequence). CDR3 nucleotides: TGTGCCAGCAGTCCTGGGACTGGGAACACTGAAGCTTTCTTT. Protein sequence: CASSPGTGNTEAFF.

The chain couples TRBV5-1 to TRBJ2-3; the match to TRBD1 covers 7 bases. Per germline, CDR1 SGHRS and CDR2 YFSETQ. The CDR3 extends over 17 amino acids. The junction had 11 bases not matched to a gene; V was cut back by 4 bases and J by 0 bases. The CDR3 loop reads CASSRNPGTASTDTQYF. CDR3 bases: TGCGCCAGCAGCAGGAATCCCGGGACAGCTAGCACAGATACGCAGTATTTT.

The chain couples TRBV18 to TRBJ1-1; 10 bases align to TRBD1. The junction had 5 bases not matched to a gene; V was cut back by 6 bases and J by 4 bases. The CDR3 runs 14 residues. Germline CDR1 is KGHSH and CDR2 is LQKENI. The CDR3 protein is CASSLGQGVTEAFF. CDR3 in DNA: TGTGCCAGCTCGCTCGGACAGGGGGTCACTGAAGCTTTCTTT. The variable domain in full, completed from reference TRBV18 and TRBJ1-1, reads NAGVMQNPRHLVRRRGQEARLRCSPMKGHSHVYWYRQLPEEGLKFMVYLQKENIIDESGMPKERFSAEFPKEGPSILRIQQVVRGDSAAYFCASSLGQGVTEAFFGQGTRLTVV.

The chain links TRBV19 to TRBJ2-7; 9 bases agree with TRBD1. Germline CDR1 LNHDA, CDR2 SQIVND (reference sequence). This CDR3 has 14 amino acids. V lost 6 bases, J lost 2 bases, and 5 bases stayed unmatched. CDR3 region: CASSNWDRAYEQYF. The CDR3 nucleotides are TGTGCCAGTAGCAACTGGGACAGGGCCTACGAGCAGTACTTC.

This clone came up a few times. The chain joins TRBV2 to TRBJ1-1; tentatively, D is TRBD1 (6 bases). The V end was cut by 8 bases, the J end by 1 base, with 14 bases between. Germline lookup yields CDR1 SNHLY and CDR2 FYNNEI. The CDR3 length is 14 residues. The DNA for the CDR3 is TGTGCCAGCTTTGCGTGGACAGCGAACACTGAAGCTTTCTTT. Its protein is CASFAWTANTEAFF.